The present entry profiles one TCR beta chain with its context. Its cognate antigen has yet to be identified. No base quality information exists; no much larger clone differs at one position. Trimming removed 0 bases from V and 2 bases from J; the gene matches leave 1 base unexplained. The CDR3 spans 14 residues, from the cysteine through the phenylalanine. The entry retains the CDR3 DNA only, 42 bases that are in frame from base 1. For CDR1 and CDR2, the germline V gene (reference sequence) lists LGHDT and YNNKEL. Stable Graves' hyperthyroidism was defined as no progression to ophthalmopathy during 18 months of follow-up. Hyperthyroidism patients were newly diagnosed, with disease duration under 2 months, and aged 18 to 65 years. The study excluded patients with uncontrolled infections, other autoimmune diseases, pregnancy or lactation. Diagnoses were based on clinical symptoms, serum thyroxine and TRAb, thyroid ultrasound and orbital computed tomography. Total RNA was extracted with Trizol reagent, and quality was checked on an Agilent 2100 Bioanalyzer.

The data stem from a study of T cells in Graves' hyperthyroidism and ophthalmopathy (dated by TCRdb to the late 2010s). For the wider study: TCR V-J signatures able to tell the groups apart were searched for in a discovery cohort of 90 to 100 patients, of whom over 40 had Graves' ophthalmopathy and some 60 had stable Graves' hyperthyroidism. The paper reports TCR Vbeta CDR3 sequencing of approximately 140 peripheral blood samples: around 45 ophthalmopathy, 75 to 80 hyperthyroidism and approximately 17 progressor patients. Thyroid tissue and blood T-cell repertoires from six Graves' hyperthyroidism patients were also compared in the study. The 95 to 100 discovery patients were divided at random into training and test sets in a 7:3 ratio. After sampling, hyperthyroidism patients received methimazole starting at 30 mg daily, and ophthalmopathy patients received high-dose intravenous methylprednisolone. An independent validation cohort of around 20 hyperthyroidism patients and approximately 16 patients who later progressed to ophthalmopathy tested prospective prediction of ophthalmopathy.

Points the paper makes about the study in general: In validation, progression to ophthalmopathy was predicted by the model with almost 71% sensitivity and roughly 72% specificity, a median of roughly 6 months before onset. A 13 V-J signature model separated ophthalmopathy from stable hyperthyroidism, with around 88% sensitivity and about 81% specificity in cross-validation and 80%/75% in testing. Most expanded thyroid clonotypes (frequency above 0.001) were also detected in blood, a finding suggesting that blood repertoires may reflect thyroid immune responses. No statistical method was used to fix the sample size in advance, and group allocation was not hidden from the investigators.

The TCR beta CDR3 regions were amplified from RNA transcripts. For the first round of RT-PCR on the TCR CDR3, the HTBI primer set was used together with the Qiagen OneStep RT-PCR kit. A second multiplex PCR round built the libraries, followed by size selection and purification. Paired-end sequencing of the libraries was performed with 100 bp reads on an Illumina HiSeq2000. For the original study's pipeline: SOAPnuke was used to process the raw data, throwing out any read that contained adapters or uncalled bases, had a mean Phred below 15, or lacked an exact constant-primer or identifier match. COPE v1.2.5 was used to merge the high-quality paired reads, and each unique nucleotide sequence was defined as a clonotype. Clonotypes were aligned to IMGT TRBV, TRBD and TRBJ reference segments using MiTCR v1.1. Only V-J combinations with frequency above 0.0001, covering 98% to 99.2% of repertoires, were analysed. A TCS score was defined as the ratio of F50 (clonal expansion) to E x V (chaos), with BLOSUM62-based TCRdist applied between CDR3 peptides within each V-J. Welch's t-statistics and random forest reduced 500 to 650 V-J features to 10 to 15, which were used in a naive Bayes classifier (R e1071). The Morisita-Horn index was used to measure how similar the thyroid and blood repertoires were. TCRdb applied fastp at Q25 and MiXCR to the public reads, then kept only in-frame beta chains. CDR3 protein duplicates are merged, each entry listing the most common genes and DNA. TCRdb, not the original authors, processed these V and J calls. Here the sample has fewer than 750,000 distinct CDR3 sequences; around 42% occur a single time. The top ten constitute roughly 8.2% of the sample.

This TCR was sampled from a woman in her late teens or twenties with Graves' hyperthyroidism. Sequenced: peripheral blood or thyroid tissue (not recorded which). The V and J genes are TRBV3-1 and TRBJ2-7, with TRBD2 matching 7 junction bases. The DNA reads TGTGCCAGCAGCCAAGAGGGGACTACCTACGAGCAGTACTTC. This codes for CASSQEGTTYEQYF.